This T cell receptor beta chain was identified in a study of OX40 agonist ivuxolimab in advanced cancers. Findings and caveats of the study: The study found that CD8+ T cells averaged more expanded clones than CD4+.

Germline V CDR1 and CDR2: ENHRY, SYGVKD. CDR3 size: 18 residues. Trimming at V came to 3 bases and at J to 0 bases, leaving 8 bases not matched to a gene. Comment on this clone: What it binds is unknown.

Only in-frame clones appear in the TCRdb table, and some are missing; sequencing was by immunoSEQ multiplex PCR. The table shows tens of thousands of clones, with 83% occurring only once. The input for sequencing was CD4+ or CD8+ T cells sorted from blood, taken in a trial of the OX40 agonist ivuxolimab. The J gene is TRBJ1-4, the V gene TRBV10-3; 9 positions match TRBD1. The source is an adult with an advanced solid tumor such as melanoma, head and neck, liver or kidney cancer. This CDR3 reads CAISDPQGAPTTNEKLFF. DNA of the CDR3: TGTGCCATCAGTGACCCACAGGGGGCCCCCACAACTAATGAAAAACTGTTTTTT.